This T cell receptor (beta chain) was obtained from a study of Graves' ophthalmopathy and Graves' hyperthyroidism. This clonotype has just a few counts. Investigators amplified TCR beta CDR3 regions from RNA transcripts. RT-PCR in the first round used HTBI primers; a second-round multiplex PCR followed. TCRdb passed the multiplex PCR reads through MiXCR, listing each CDR3 protein once. This table has 200,000 to 250,000 distinct CDR3 sequences, 45% to 55% appearing once. The germline V gene has CDR1 SGHKS and CDR2 YYEKEE (reference sequence). Deletions cut 0 bases from V and 2 bases from J, with 12 bases between. The CDR3 contains 16 residues.

The J gene is TRBJ1-5, the V gene TRBV5-5, with D possibly matching TRBD1 (5 bases). The sequence derives from an adult man with Graves' ophthalmopathy. Sequences were obtained from peripheral blood. In DNA, the CDR3 is TGTGCCAGCAGCTTGGCCGGGGGAACGGGCAATCAGCCCCAGCATTTT. Encoded protein: CASSLAGGTGNQPQHF.